These 32 T cell receptor beta chains were all obtained from the same sample, sequenced in a study of CD8+CD57+ T cells in acquired aplastic anemia. CDR3 and TCR beta VDJ profiling relied on a genomic DNA template. TCRdb reanalysed the reads using MiXCR and keeps one entry per CDR3 protein. The sample yields roughly 160,000 distinct CDR3 sequences, about 45% seen once. All patients picked for sequencing had shown, by flow cytometry, an expansion of CD8+CD57+ cells. Sequenced sample: sorted CD4+, CD8+, or CD8+CD57+ T cells (not recorded which) from PBMCs. The source of these receptors is a human donor with aplastic anemia.

In its sample, this clonotype was seen once. The rearrangement links TRBV2 to TRBJ2-1; D unresolved. Trimming took off 4 bases at V and 4 bases at J, with 8 bases between the two ends. CDR1 is SNHLY and CDR2 is FYNNEI in the germline V gene. This CDR3 has 13 amino acids. The CDR3 DNA sequence: TGTGCCAGCAGTGGGCTAGTTTACAATGAGCAGTTCTTC. Its translation is CASSGLVYNEQFF.

The DNA of the CDR3 is TGTGCCAGTAGTGGGGACTGGGGGACAGATACGCAGTATTTT. Translated, it gives CASSGDWGTDTQYF. The V call is TRBV19, the J call TRBJ2-3; D possibly corresponds to TRBD2 (6 bases). The germline gives CDR1 LNHDA, CDR2 SQIVND (reference sequence). The CDR3 runs to 14 residues. V gave up 5 bases and J gave up 3 bases, with 12 bases separating them.

The rearrangement links TRBV5-6 to TRBJ2-7, with D unclear. Trimming cost V 4 bases and J 13 bases, with 15 bases left between them. The CDR3 sequence is 11 residues long. Germline loops: CDR1 SGHDT, CDR2 YYEEEE. Here the CDR3 DNA reads TGTGCCAGCAGCCACACTCATGAGCGTTACTTC. It is translated as CASSHTHERYF.

This clonotype has just a few counts. The gene calls are TRBV28 and TRBJ2-5; TRBD1 matches at 7 bases. CDR1 is MDHEN, CDR2 SYDVKM, per germline. The CDR3 consists of 12 residues. V shed 7 bases and J 3 bases; nucleotides not matched to a gene: 2. CDR3 DNA sequence: TGTGCCAGCAAAGGGACAGAAGAGACCCAGTACTTC. It encodes CASKGTEETQYF. The whole variable domain, remainder taken from reference TRBV28 and TRBJ2-5, is DVKVTQSSRYLVKRTGEKVFLECVQDMDHENMFWYRQDPGLGLRLIYFSYDVKMKEKGDIPEGYSVSREKKERFSLILESASTNQTSMYLCASKGTEETQYFGPGTRLLVL.

This chain joins TRBV19 and TRBJ1-5; 9 positions match TRBD1. Germline V gene lookup returns CDR1 LNHDA and CDR2 SQIVND (reference sequence). The junction had 7 bases not matched to a gene; V was cut back by 7 bases and J by 6 bases. The CDR3 is 14 residues long. The CDR3 loop is CASNPDRGGQPQHF. CDR3 DNA sequence: TGTGCCAGTAACCCGGACAGGGGTGGTCAGCCCCAGCATTTT. The full variable domain, completed using reference TRBV19 and TRBJ1-5, is DGGITQSPKYLFRKEGQNVTLSCEQNLNHDAMYWYRQDPGQGLRLIYYSQIVNDFQKGDIAEGYSVSREKKESFPLTVTSAQKNPTAFYLCASNPDRGGQPQHFGDGTRLSIL.

This clonotype was detected a few times. This chain links TRBV9 with TRBJ2-2, with a weak D call TRBD1 (5 bases). The V and J ends lost 0 bases and 6 bases respectively, with 18 bases between them. CDR3 length equals 17 residues. The germline V gene has CDR1 SGDLS and CDR2 YYNGEE. The CDR3 bases are TGTGCCAGCAGCGTAGTTGTGGATGGGGCCCGGCCCGGGGAGCTGTTTTTT. This gives the protein CASSVVVDGARPGELFF.

Points on this clonotype: This could be a read error, since a much larger clone is one nucleotide away. The chain employs TRBV7-9 and TRBJ2-1; D is undetermined. The CDR3 covers 11 residues. Germline V gives CDR1 SEHNR, CDR2 FQNEAQ (reference sequence). As DNA, the CDR3 is TGTGCCAGCAGCACCACTAATGAGCAGCTCTTC. It yields the protein CASSTTNEQLF. Full variable domain (outside the CDR3, taken from reference TRBV7-9 and TRBJ2-1): DTGVSQNPRHKITKRGQNVTFRCDPISEHNRLYWYRQTLGQGPEFLTYFQNEAQLEKSRLLSDRFSAERPKGSFSTLEIQRTEQGDSAMYLCASSTTNEQLFGPGTRLTVL.

The V and J genes are TRBV20-1 and TRBJ2-7; D may match TRBD1 or TRBD2 (5 bases each). V was pared by 5 bases and J by 3 bases, with 26 bases between. From germline, CDR1 is DFQATT and CDR2 SNEGSKA (reference sequence). The CDR3 has 17 residues. CDR3 residues: CSAPVPEFPGHYYEQYF. The CDR3, as DNA: TGCAGTGCTCCCGTCCCAGAATTCCCGGGGCACTACTACGAGCAGTACTTC.

This chain joins TRBV6-1 and TRBJ1-3; 8 bases align to TRBD1. This CDR3 comprises 17 residues. The ends lost 2 bases at V and 2 bases at J; junction bases unmatched: 8. Germline CDR1 and CDR2: MNHNS and SASEGT. As DNA, the CDR3 is TGTGCCAGCAGTGAAAGAGTCAGGGGGCGAGCTGGAAACACCATATATTTT. This translates into CASSERVRGRAGNTIYF.

In its sample, this clonotype was seen many times. The gene calls are TRBV7-9 and TRBJ2-5; D gene uncertain. The CDR3 sequence is 15 residues long. CDR1 SEHNR and CDR2 FQNEAQ come from the germline V gene (reference sequence). Trimming cost V 5 bases and J 0 bases, with 13 bases left between them. The CDR3 loop reads CASSRTPANQETQYF. CDR3 DNA sequence: TGTGCCAGCAGCCGAACCCCCGCGAACCAAGAGACCCAGTACTTC.

The chain joins TRBV19 to TRBJ2-7; possibly TRBD2 for D (6 bases). The germline V gene has CDR1 LNHDA and CDR2 SQIVND (reference sequence). CDR3 length: 14 residues. V was trimmed by 9 bases and J by 3 bases, leaving 18 bases between them. For the CDR3, the DNA is TGTGCCAGCAGCTTAGCGGCAGGAAACTACGAGCAGTACTTC. It translates to CASSLAAGNYEQYF.

This clonotype was observed at least ten times. The chain couples TRBV13 to TRBJ2-7; TRBD2 aligns across 15 bases. Per the germline V gene, CDR1 is PRHDT and CDR2 is FYEKMQ (reference sequence). The CDR3 runs 16 residues. The J segment lost 6 bases and the V segment lost 5 bases, leaving 8 bases of the junction unmatched. In DNA, the CDR3 is TGTGCCAGCAGCCCCTGGACTAGCGGGAGGGCCCTCGAGCAGTACTTC. Translating gives CASSPWTSGRALEQYF.

CDR3 nucleotide sequence: TGTGCCAGCAGCTTAGAAGGCAGAAGCAATCAGCCCCAGCATTTT. Its translation is CASSLEGRSNQPQHF. This chain connects TRBV11-3 to TRBJ1-5; D unresolved. The ends were cut back, 0 bases at V and 1 base at J, with 7 bases in the middle. The CDR3 length is 15 residues. Germline lookup yields CDR1 SGHNT and CDR2 YENEEA. Variable domain in full (rest from reference TRBV11-3 and TRBJ1-5): EAGVVQSPRYKIIEKKQPVAFWCNPISGHNTLYWYLQNLGQGPELLIRYENEEAVDDSQLPKDRFSAERLKGVDSTLKIQPAELGDSAVYLCASSLEGRSNQPQHFGDGTRLSIL.

For this clonotype: A much larger clone lies a single base off, so this may be a read error. The chain carries TRBV11-3 and TRBJ2-2; TRBD2 aligns across 9 bases. Germline CDR1 SGHNT, CDR2 YENEEA. The CDR3 length is 15 residues. The CDR3 nucleotides are TGTGCCAGCAGTGAGGCTAGCGGGGTTACCGGGGGGCTGTTTTTT. This encodes CASSEASGVTGGLFF.

This clonotype appeared a single time. A single base separates this from a much larger clone, so it may be a read error. The chain uses TRBV25-1 and TRBJ2-3, with D perhaps TRBD2 (6 bases). Germline V gene data show CDR1 as MGHDK and CDR2 as SYGVNS. The CDR3 sequence is 15 residues long. Trimming stripped 4 bases from V and 4 bases from J, with 15 bases between. The CDR3 sequence: CASSVLTGVPDTQYF. In DNA form, the CDR3 reads TGTGCCAGCAGTGTACTAACGGGAGTTCCAGATACGCAGTATTTT.

The chain recombines TRBV7-9 with TRBJ1-6; D perhaps matches TRBD1 (5 bases). Germline values: CDR1 SEHNR, CDR2 FQNEAQ (reference sequence). The CDR3 length is 12 residues. The ends were cut back, 3 bases at V and 8 bases at J, with 5 bases in the middle. CDR3 bases: TGTGCCAGCAGCTTGACAGATTCACCCCTCCACTTT. Its translation is CASSLTDSPLHF.

J is TRBJ1-1 and V is TRBV20-1; no firm D call. The CDR3 runs to 11 residues. Deletions cut 1 base from V and 11 bases from J, with 11 bases between. CDR1 is DFQATT and CDR2 is SNEGSKA in the germline V gene (reference sequence). CDR3 in DNA: TGCAGTGCTAGAGTAGAAAACCTGGCTTTCTTT. It translates to CSARVENLAFF.

The chain employs TRBV12-3 or TRBV12-4 and TRBJ1-2; D may be TRBD1 (6 bases). The CDR3 is 12 amino acids. V gave up 6 bases and J gave up 12 bases, with 17 bases separating them. The DNA of the CDR3 is TGTGCCAGCAGCCTAAGGGGGAGCGGGGACACCTTC. Amino acids: CASSLRGSGDTF.

This clonotype occurred many times. The rearrangement joins TRBV9 to TRBJ1-1; D is unclear. From germline, CDR1 is SGDLS and CDR2 YYNGEE. Trimming removed 2 bases from V and 3 bases from J, with 11 bases in between. The CDR3 covers 14 residues. Here the CDR3 reads CASSVLTTDTEAFF. The CDR3 DNA sequence: TGTGCCAGCAGCGTCCTTACTACAGACACTGAAGCTTTCTTT. Based on the CDR3 plus reference TRBV9 and TRBJ1-1, the full variable domain is DSGVTQTPKHLITATGQRVTLRCSPRSGDLSVYWYQQSLDQGLQFLIQYYNGEERAKGNILERFSAQQFPDLHSELNLSSLELGDSALYFCASSVLTTDTEAFFGQGTRLTVV.

In its sample, this clonotype was seen once. V and J are TRBV12-1 and TRBJ2-3; the table's D call TRBD2 went unverified against the DNA. TRBV12-1 is a documented pseudogene. This CDR3 comprises 18 residues. CDR3 amino acids: CASSFGAGGPKGADTQYF. CDR3 DNA sequence: TGTGCCAGCAGCTTCGGTGCGGGGGGGCCAAAAGGGGCAGATACGCAGTATTTT.

Regarding this clonotype: The missing conserved phenylalanine or tryptophan at the end of this CDR3 makes a read error likely. It is unclear where the CDR3 begins or ends on the DNA, so no DNA is shown, and the CDR3 is as TCRdb lists it. This chain links TRBV2 with TRBJ2-5; TRBD2, the table's D call, lacks a check against the DNA. Inclusive of both ends, the CDR3 amounts to 9 amino acids. The germline V gene encodes CDR1 SNHLY and CDR2 FYNNEI. The CDR3 spells CASSAAGAP.

The gene calls are TRBV2 and TRBJ2-7; D could derive from TRBD1 or TRBD2 (7 bases each). With 4 bases removed from V and 5 bases from J, the gap between germline ends came to 18 bases. Germline lookup yields CDR1 SNHLY and CDR2 FYNNEI. This CDR3 is built from 15 residues. The CDR3 region has the DNA TGTGCCAGCAGTGGGCAGGGGGGGGTACACGACGAGCAGTACTTC. It is translated as CASSGQGGVHDEQYF.

The gene calls are TRBV2 and TRBJ1-3; D unresolved. The CDR3 is 15 residues long. Germline lookup yields CDR1 SNHLY and CDR2 FYNNEI. V shed 1 base and J shed 0 bases, with 7 bases lying between them. The CDR3 DNA reads as TGTGCCAGCAGTGAAGAGGATACCTCTGGAAACACCATATATTTT. This gives the protein CASSEEDTSGNTIYF.

A word on this clonotype: A much larger clonotype is one base distant, so this may be a read error. V is TRBV6-1 and J is TRBJ2-7; 9 bases line up with TRBD1. After removal of 4 bases from V and 1 base from J, the junction contained 8 bases not matched to a gene. This CDR3 region has 16 residues. Germline-derived CDR1 and CDR2 are MNHNS and SASEGT. CDR3 residues: CASSAGQGSASYEQYF. The CDR3 DNA reads as TGTGCCAGCAGTGCGGGACAGGGTTCCGCGTCCTACGAGCAGTACTTC.

This clonotype was observed at least ten times. The chain is built from TRBV3-1 and TRBJ1-1, with D unresolved. The V end lost 1 base, the J end lost 6 bases, and 3 bases lay between the germline ends. The CDR3 runs 11 residues. Germline V gene lookup returns CDR1 LGHDT and CDR2 YNNKEL (reference sequence). The chain's CDR3 is CASSQASEAFF. CDR3 in DNA: TGTGCCAGCAGCCAAGCGTCTGAAGCTTTCTTT.

This clonotype was detected many times. The CDR3 reads CASSLRLAPESSYEQYF. In nucleotides, the CDR3 is TGTGCCAGCAGCTTGCGGTTGGCGCCTGAGAGCTCCTACGAGCAGTACTTC. The rearrangement uses TRBV5-6 and TRBJ2-7; D is ambiguous. The CDR3 spans 17 residues. From germline, CDR1 is SGHDT and CDR2 YYEEEE. V was cut by 1 base and J by 0 bases, with 17 bases left in between. The complete variable domain, with remaining parts taken from reference TRBV5-6 and TRBJ2-7, reads DAGVTQSPTHLIKTRGQQVTLRCSPKSGHDTVSWYQQALGQGPQFIFQYYEEEERQRGNFPDRFSGHQFPNYSSELNVNALLLGDSALYLCASSLRLAPESSYEQYFGPGTRLTVT.

This chain connects TRBV10-3 to TRBJ1-5; D remains ambiguous. V was clipped by 4 bases and J by 7 bases, with 8 bases between them. The CDR3 spans 12 residues. Germline V gene data show CDR1 as ENHRY and CDR2 as SYGVKD. CDR3 DNA: TGTGCCATCAGTGCTTTGGGACAGCCCCAGCATTTT. This sequence encodes CAISALGQPQHF.

Details on this clonotype: Its ends do not fully match the called genes, so a read error is possible. The chain uses TRBV9 and TRBJ1-1; 10 bases fit TRBD1. CDR3 length: 15 amino acids. Germline V gives CDR1 SGDLS, CDR2 YYNGEE. The CDR3 DNA follows: TGTGCCAGCAGCGGACCGGGACAGGGGAACACTGAAGCTTTATTT. Protein: CASSGPGQGNTEALF.

Turning to this clonotype: Since no conserved phenylalanine or tryptophan closes the CDR3, a read error is the likely cause. It is unclear where the CDR3 begins or ends on the DNA, so no DNA is shown, and the CDR3 is as TCRdb lists it. The V call is TRBV2, the J call TRBJ2-3; the table assigns TRBD2, which was not confirmed against the DNA. Germline-derived CDR1 and CDR2 are SNHLY and FYNNEI. 14 amino acids form the CDR3, both terminal residues included. The CDR3 sequence is CASSSGISTDTHYS.

The CDR3 nucleotides are TGTGCCAGCAGTGAAACGAGGACAGCCGATCCGCAGTTCTTC. Translated, it gives CASSETRTADPQFF. This chain joins TRBV6-1 and TRBJ2-5; TRBD1 is a possible D gene (6 bases). The DNA end is more similar to TRBJ2-1, so the J call may be wrong. The CDR3 has 14 amino acids. Germline CDR1 reads MNHNS; CDR2 reads SASEGT.

This clonotype appeared many times. The chain recombines TRBV7-3 with TRBJ2-3; 8 bases map to TRBD2. The ends lost 6 bases at V and 2 bases at J; junction bases unmatched: 13. CDR1 and CDR2 from the germline V gene are SGHTA and FQGTGA. This CDR3 contains 17 residues. The CDR3 bases are TGTGCCAGCAGTCGCCGCAGCGGGGGTGGGGACACAGATACGCAGTATTTT. Translating it yields CASSRRSGGGDTDTQYF.

This chain joins TRBV10-3 and TRBJ1-1; perhaps TRBD1 as D (5 bases). CDR1 and CDR2 from the germline V gene are ENHRY and SYGVKD. The CDR3 covers 13 residues. V lost 6 bases to trimming and J lost 4 bases, with 12 bases between them. The CDR3 DNA reads TGTGCCATCAGCTCGACAGTCAGCACTGAAGCTTTCTTT. Encoded protein: CAISSTVSTEAFF.